Shown below are 22 T cell receptor beta chains from a single sample sequenced in a study of OX40 agonist ivuxolimab in advanced cancers. Data came from immunoSEQ multiplex PCR; TCRdb stores just in-frame clones and leaves some out. The data contain about 48,000 clones, around 87% of them singletons. Here the sequenced sample was CD4+ or CD8+ T cells sorted from blood, taken in a trial of the OX40 agonist ivuxolimab. These receptor sequences come from an adult with an advanced solid tumor such as melanoma, head and neck, liver or kidney cancer.

This clone was seen a handful of times. Additional DNA sequences in this sample encode the identical CDR3. The V and J genes are TRBV5-1 and TRBJ1-4; no clear D. The V and J ends lost 4 bases and 8 bases respectively, with 12 bases between them. The germline V gene encodes CDR1 SGHRS and CDR2 YFSETQ. This CDR3 comprises 13 residues. This chain's CDR3 is CASSLMVGEKLFF. The CDR3 region has the DNA TGCGCCAGCAGCCTTATGGTCGGAGAAAAACTGTTTTTT.

This chain joins TRBV10-3 and TRBJ2-3; D remains ambiguous. The CDR3 has 14 residues. V lost 6 bases, J lost 2 bases, and 12 bases lay in between. Looked up from germline, CDR1 is ENHRY and CDR2 is SYGVKD. Here the CDR3 DNA reads TGTGCCATCAGACCCACAGCCTACACAGATACGCAGTATTTT. It encodes CAIRPTAYTDTQYF.

This chain connects TRBV28 to TRBJ1-1; possibly TRBD1 for D (5 bases). This CDR3 is 15 amino acids long. Trimming took 6 bases from V and 5 from J, leaving 19 bases between them. Germline lookup yields CDR1 MDHEN and CDR2 SYDVKM. DNA of the CDR3: TGTGCCAGCAGACGCGCCGGAAGGGGAGAAACTGAAGCTTTCTTT. Its protein product is CASRRAGRGETEAFF.

The chain combines TRBV5-1 with TRBJ1-6, with a weak D call TRBD1 (5 bases). Germline V gene sequence: CDR1 SGHRS, CDR2 YFSETQ. V lost 4 bases and J 0 bases, leaving 8 bases between the germline ends. The CDR3 totals 15 residues. CDR3 sequence reads: CASSRDGSYNSPLHF. The DNA of the CDR3 is TGCGCCAGCAGCCGGGACGGCTCCTATAATTCACCCCTCCACTTT.

This clone was counted a single time. The chain has TRBV11-2 and TRBJ1-6; weak D call: TRBD1 (5 bases). The length of the CDR3 is 18 residues. Germline V gene data show CDR1 as SGHAT and CDR2 as FQNNGV. The germline V and J ends were trimmed by 0 bases and 0 bases, with 12 bases remaining between them. CDR3 loop: CASSLDIRGFSYNSPLHF. The CDR3 DNA sequence: TGTGCCAGCAGCTTAGATATAAGGGGTTTCTCCTATAATTCACCCCTCCACTTT.

V gene TRBV13 combines with J gene TRBJ2-3; TRBD1 aligns across 9 bases. The CDR3 runs to 15 residues. From germline, CDR1 is PRHDT and CDR2 FYEKMQ (reference sequence). The J segment lost 4 bases and the V segment lost 5 bases, leaving 7 bases of the junction unmatched. As DNA, the CDR3 is TGTGCCAGCAGCCCACGGGACAGGGTATCAGATACGCAGTATTTT. It yields the protein CASSPRDRVSDTQYF.

The gene calls are TRBV7-3 and TRBJ2-7; 8 nucleotides align to TRBD1. Trimming removed 5 bases from V and 3 bases from J; junction bases left unmatched: 12. Germline CDR1 reads SGHTA; CDR2 reads FQGTGA. The CDR3 has 16 residues. The CDR3 DNA sequence: TGTGCCAGCAGCCGGTTCATCGACAGGGGAAGCTACGAGCAGTACTTC. Protein: CASSRFIDRGSYEQYF.

This chain connects TRBV19 to TRBJ1-5; D not certain. The CDR3 totals 15 residues. The V and J ends lost 7 bases and 5 bases respectively, with 18 bases between them. Germline V CDR1 and CDR2: LNHDA, SQIVND (reference sequence). CDR3 sequence: CASNSLAAGDQPQHF. In DNA, the CDR3 is TGTGCCAGTAACAGCTTGGCGGCGGGCGATCAGCCCCAGCATTTT.

The rearrangement uses TRBV5-4 and TRBJ1-2; TRBD1 matches at 8 bases. CDR3 length: 13 amino acids. The V and J ends lost 1 base and 8 bases, in that order; junction bases with no gene match: 4. The germline V gene encodes CDR1 SGHNT and CDR2 YYREEE (reference sequence). As DNA, the CDR3 is TGTGCCAGCAGCTTGCAGGGGGCCTGGGGCTACACCTTC. Protein sequence: CASSLQGAWGYTF.

This chain links TRBV5-5 with TRBJ1-2, with D possibly matching TRBD1 (6 bases). V was shortened by 1 base and J by 2 bases, with 15 bases between the two germline ends. CDR1 and CDR2 (germline): SGHKS, YYEKEE (reference sequence). There are 16 residues in the CDR3. The CDR3 coding sequence is TGTGCCAGCAGCTTGTCCAGGGGCCGCGGAAACTATGGCTACACCTTC. It yields the protein CASSLSRGRGNYGYTF.

A few counts support this clone. The genes are TRBV11-1 and TRBJ1-4, with D tentatively TRBD1 (5 bases). From germline, CDR1 is SGHAT and CDR2 FQDESV (reference sequence). V lost 5 bases, J lost 12 bases, and 13 bases lay in between. The CDR3 extends over 12 amino acids. The CDR3 DNA sequence: TGTGCCAGCAGCCGAACCGCGGGGGAACTGTTTTTT. This translates into CASSRTAGELFF.

The gene calls are TRBV9 and TRBJ2-1; TRBD2 aligns across 7 bases. V was clipped by 4 bases and J by 9 bases; unmatched bases: 13. Per the germline V gene, CDR1 is SGDLS and CDR2 is YYNGEE. The length of the CDR3 is 15 residues. The CDR3 region has the DNA TGTGCCAGCAGCACAAGCCCCGGGACTACCTTTGAGCAGTTCTTC. This translates into CASSTSPGTTFEQFF.

The chain is built from TRBV29-1 and TRBJ1-1, with D possibly matching TRBD1 (5 bases). In germline, CDR1 is SQVTM, CDR2 ANQGSEA. V was trimmed by 4 bases and J by 4 bases, leaving 10 bases between them. This CDR3 is 12 amino acids long. DNA of the CDR3: TGCAGCGTTGTGGACACCTCCACTGAAGCTTTCTTT. It specifies CSVVDTSTEAFF.

The chain couples TRBV30 to TRBJ1-4; the D gene is possibly TRBD1 (6 bases). CDR3 length equals 19 residues. CDR1 is GTSNPN and CDR2 is SVGIG in the germline V gene (reference sequence). V dropped 2 bases and J dropped 6 bases, with 28 bases sitting between them. The chain's CDR3 is CAWSLCPGPQGRWHEKLFF. Here the CDR3 DNA reads TGTGCCTGGAGTCTATGTCCGGGCCCACAGGGAAGATGGCATGAAAAACTGTTTTTT.

This sequence joins TRBV6-1 and TRBJ1-6; no reliable D call. V was shortened by 1 base and J by 4 bases, with 8 bases between the two germline ends. This CDR3 contains 15 residues. From germline, CDR1 is MNHNS and CDR2 SASEGT. In DNA, the CDR3 is TGTGCCAGCAGTGAAGTGGGAAATTATAATTCACCCCTCCACTTT. It specifies CASSEVGNYNSPLHF.

V usage is TRBV7-2 and J usage is TRBJ2-1, with D possibly TRBD2 on 5 matching bases. The V gene's germline CDR1 is SGHTA and CDR2 FQGNSA. The CDR3 loop spans 16 amino acids. V lost 5 bases and J 7 bases, leaving 21 bases between the germline ends. The CDR3 sequence is CASSAPSIHNLNEQFF. As DNA, the CDR3 is TGTGCCAGCAGCGCGCCTAGCATCCACAACTTGAATGAGCAGTTCTTC.

This sequence joins TRBV5-1 and TRBJ2-7, with 9 bases aligning to TRBD2. CDR3 size: 15 residues. In germline, CDR1 is SGHRS, CDR2 YFSETQ. Germline trimming cut 4 bases from V and 3 bases from J; bases unmatched to any gene: 8. CDR3 nucleotides: TGCGCCAGCAGCCCGGGACTAGCAGACCTCTACGAGCAGTACTTC. Translating it yields CASSPGLADLYEQYF.

There are a few counts of this clone. The chain carries TRBV11-2 and TRBJ1-4, with 7 nucleotides matching TRBD1. Losses at the gene ends were 5 bases for V and 8 bases for J; bases not matched to a gene: 8. Per the germline V gene, CDR1 is SGHAT and CDR2 is FQNNGV. There are 14 residues in the CDR3. As DNA, the CDR3 is TGTGCCAGCAGCAGGGACAGTCTGGCGGAAAAACTGTTTTTT. It yields the protein CASSRDSLAEKLFF.

The chain has TRBV5-1 and TRBJ2-7, with D possibly being TRBD1 or TRBD2 (5 bases each). CDR1 and CDR2 (germline): SGHRS, YFSETQ. The CDR3 consists of 15 residues. Trimming took 4 bases from V and 5 from J, leaving 19 bases between them. In DNA form, the CDR3 reads TGCGCCAGCAGCCTCGCCGCCGGGGCCTGGAACGAGCAGTACTTC. It specifies CASSLAAGAWNEQYF. Full variable domain (missing parts from reference TRBV5-1 and TRBJ2-7): KAGVTQTPRYLIKTRGQQVTLSCSPISGHRSVSWYQQTPGQGLQFLFEYFSETQRNKGNFPGRFSGRQFSNSRSEMNVSTLELGDSALYLCASSLAAGAWNEQYFGPGTRLTVT.

The chain is built from TRBV5-1 and TRBJ2-5, with 7 bases lining up with TRBD2. The germline V gene encodes CDR1 SGHRS and CDR2 YFSETQ. CDR3 length: 14 residues. V shed 1 base and J 3 bases; nucleotides not matched to a gene: 3. The CDR3 loop reads CASSLWGGEETQYF. DNA of the CDR3: TGCGCCAGCAGCTTGTGGGGGGGAGAAGAGACCCAGTACTTC.

V gene TRBV18 combines with J gene TRBJ1-3; D is uncertain. Germline CDR1 KGHSH, CDR2 LQKENI. The ends were cut back, 4 bases at V and 0 bases at J, with 7 bases in the middle. The CDR3 sequence is 14 residues long. CDR3 coding DNA: TGTGCCAGCTCACTGCCAGGCTCTGGAAACACCATATATTTT. Its protein is CASSLPGSGNTIYF.

The chain employs TRBV11-2 and TRBJ2-2; D unresolved. The CDR3 covers 14 residues. Trimming left V 2 bases short and J 4 bases short, with 8 bases between. The V gene's germline CDR1 is SGHAT and CDR2 FQNNGV. The CDR3 bases are TGTGCCAGCAGCTTAAAGGAAGTCACCGGGGAGCTGTTTTTT. It codes for CASSLKEVTGELFF.